This T cell receptor beta chain was sequenced during a study of T cell repertoires in cytomegalovirus infection. Study details: Evidence of both CMV infection and a matching HLA type came from public TCR beta signatures.

One entry per CDR3 protein, called by TCRdb with MiXCR from the reads. The table shows around 440,000 distinct CDR3 sequences, with about 10% occurring only once. This CDR3 is built from 13 residues. Germline V gene data show CDR1 as MNHNY and CDR2 as SVGAGI (reference sequence). V lost 0 bases to trimming and J lost 7 bases, with 8 bases between them. This clonotype was detected ten times or more. The chain links TRBV6-6 to TRBJ2-3; D unclear. This TCR was sampled from a human donor in good health (CMV status not recorded). Some clones in this sample may be carry-over from other donors' samples. Input material: PBMCs. The CDR3: CASSYSGSYTQYF. DNA of the CDR3: TGTGCCAGCAGTTACTCGGGTAGTTATACGCAGTATTTT.